This T cell receptor (beta chain) was obtained from a study of blood T cell repertoires in COVID-19. In the original processing: The assay estimated nucleated cells by amplifying reference gene primers. Generated by immunoSEQ multiplex PCR, the TCRdb table keeps only in-frame clones and is missing some. V, J and clone size derive from that table, while D and trimming were established from the DNA sequence. The data hold fewer than 300,000 clones, with 88% observed a single time. Enrolled through a virtual design, the participants were between 18 and 89 years of age and came from roughly 22 US areas. V was pared by 5 bases and J by 2 bases, with 12 bases between. CDR3 length: 14 amino acids. In germline, CDR1 is MGHRA, CDR2 YSYEKL.

The source of this sequence is a middle-aged woman with acute COVID-19. Sequencing was carried out using PBMCs or T cells enriched from blood (not recorded which). The chain has TRBV4-1 and TRBJ1-2; maybe TRBD1 (6 bases). The CDR3, as DNA: TGCGCCAGCAGCTGGGACATCACAAACTATGGCTACACCTTC. This sequence encodes CASSWDITNYGYTF.